The sequence of this T cell receptor (beta chain) was determined in a study of shared clonotypes between healthy human individuals. Study conclusions and caveats: Rarefaction exposed incomplete sorted-subset sequencing despite large depth. Clonotype sharing among the donors was expected to vary with sequencing depth.

CDR3 length: 12 residues. CDR1 is ENHRY, CDR2 SYGVKD, per germline. Trimming removed 6 bases from V and 6 bases from J, with 12 bases in between. Some clones are missing from TCRdb's copy, which holds only in-frame ones; the method was immunoSEQ multiplex PCR. The sample holds approximately 2.4 million clones, 90% to 96% seen once. Note on this clone: Its cognate antigen is unknown.

The receptor's source is a man between 18 and 29 years old in good health. V and J are TRBV10-3 and TRBJ2-7; D ambiguous. The sequenced sample consisted of naive CD4+ T cells sorted from blood. Specified subset: CD45RA+ positively selected. DNA for the CDR3: TGTGCCATCAGGACCATAGGGTTCGAGCAGTACTTC. It codes for CAIRTIGFEQYF.